These 19 T cell receptor beta chains came from one sample sequenced in a study of shared clonotypes between healthy human individuals. Here immunoSEQ multiplex PCR was the method, and the copy in TCRdb shows in-frame clones only, minus some. This sample has some 2,100,000 clones, with nearly 97% found just once. Sample: naive CD4+ T cells sorted from blood. Subset in this sample: CD45RA+ positively selected. These receptors originate from a man aged 18 to 29 in good health.

The rearrangement links TRBV6-5 to TRBJ1-4, with D possibly being TRBD1 (6 bases). Trimming shortened V by 8 bases and J by 2 bases, and 15 bases separated the two germline ends. CDR3 length: 15 amino acids. Germline CDR1 MNHEY, CDR2 SVGAGI. CDR3 sequence reads: CASGQGWVTNEKLFF. Written as DNA, the CDR3 is TGTGCCAGCGGGCAGGGGTGGGTGACTAATGAAAAACTGTTTTTT.

The chain is built from TRBV4-1 and TRBJ2-5; D gene uncertain. Germline V gives CDR1 MGHRA, CDR2 YSYEKL. The CDR3 is 14 amino acids. Deletions cut 4 bases from V and 5 bases from J, with 14 bases between. The CDR3 protein is CASSPVGHRETQYF. CDR3 DNA sequence: TGCGCCAGCAGCCCCGTTGGCCATAGGGAGACCCAGTACTTC.

Worth noting for this clone: The sample has other DNA sequences that encode this CDR3 too. This rearrangement joins TRBV19 to TRBJ1-1; possible D gene TRBD1, 5 bases. The CDR3 covers 14 residues. Trimming cost V 4 bases and J 1 base, with 10 bases left between them. Germline CDR1 is LNHDA and CDR2 is SQIVND (reference sequence). The DNA for the CDR3 is TGTGCCAGTAGTACCGGGAGGGGGAACACTGAAGCTTTCTTT. Amino acids: CASSTGRGNTEAFF.

The CDR3 here is CASSPHGTSGTDTQYF. Written as DNA, the CDR3 is TGTGCCAGCAGCCCGCACGGGACTAGCGGCACAGATACGCAGTATTTT. The chain couples TRBV9 to TRBJ2-3; 10 bases line up with TRBD2. Germline V gives CDR1 SGDLS, CDR2 YYNGEE. The CDR3 sequence is 16 residues long. After removal of 4 bases from V and 1 base from J, the junction contained 6 bases not matched to a gene.

The chain links TRBV14 to TRBJ2-7; 9 nucleotides align to TRBD1. This CDR3 spans 18 amino acids. Trimming at V came to 2 bases and at J to 0 bases, leaving 11 bases not matched to a gene. Germline values: CDR1 SGHDN, CDR2 FVKESK. The CDR3 region has the DNA TGTGCCAGCAGCCAAATAACCAAGACAGGGGGATTCTCCTACGAGCAGTACTTC. Residues: CASSQITKTGGFSYEQYF.

As to this clone: Distinct nucleotide sequences in the sample also encode this CDR3. The rearrangement uses TRBV20-1 and TRBJ2-7; D is uncertain. This CDR3 has 11 residues. Germline V gene sequence: CDR1 DFQATT, CDR2 SNEGSKA (reference sequence). Trimming removed 5 bases at V and 4 bases at J, with 9 bases between. In nucleotides, the CDR3 is TGCAGTGCTTCCGACGGTTACGAGCAGTACTTC. Translating it yields CSASDGYEQYF.

About this clone: At the DNA level, this CDR3 is encoded by other sequences in the same sample as well. The chain links TRBV5-1 to TRBJ1-2, with a possible D match to TRBD1 (6 bases). V was pared by 0 bases and J by 5 bases, with 11 bases between. CDR3 length: 14 amino acids. CDR1 is SGHRS and CDR2 is YFSETQ in the germline V gene. CDR3 DNA: TGCGCCAGCAGCTTGGTACAGGGCGGGTATGGCTACACCTTC. It is translated as CASSLVQGGYGYTF.

The gene calls are TRBV19 and TRBJ2-2; D might be TRBD2 (6 bases). Trimming stripped 10 bases from V and 3 bases from J, with 15 bases between. The CDR3 runs 14 residues. Germline CDR1 reads LNHDA; CDR2 reads SQIVND (reference sequence). The CDR3 loop is CAIRGLGDTGELFF. In nucleotides, the CDR3 is TGTGCCATCCGGGGACTCGGCGACACCGGGGAGCTGTTTTTT.

The genes are TRBV6-1 and TRBJ2-3; 7 bases align to TRBD2. The germline gives CDR1 MNHNS, CDR2 SASEGT. This CDR3 comprises 15 residues. With V trimmed by 6 bases and J by 5 bases, 11 bases remained unmatched. CDR3 DNA sequence: TGTGCCAGCAGGGGGGGGAGTGGAGCGGGAGATACGCAGTATTTT. Its translation is CASRGGSGAGDTQYF.

CDR3 region: CAISETGTGTYQPQHF. CDR3 in DNA: TGTGCCATCAGTGAAACCGGGACAGGGACCTATCAGCCCCAGCATTTT. V is TRBV10-3 and J is TRBJ1-5; TRBD1 aligns across 9 bases. This CDR3 has 16 amino acids. The germline CDR1 and CDR2 sequences are ENHRY and SYGVKD. Trimming took 3 bases from V and 5 from J; bases not matched to a gene: 8.

The chain recombines TRBV12-2 with TRBJ2-7; the table gives TRBD1 as D, unverified against the DNA. TRBV12-2 is deemed a pseudogene. The CDR3 loop spans 20 amino acids. CDR3 in amino acids: CASRLPSETPGTGDAYEQYF. The CDR3 nucleotides are TGTGCAAGTCGCTTGCCGTCCGAGACCCCCGGGACAGGGGACGCCTACGAGCAGTACTTC.

This clone has a single count. Relative to the germline gene, one junction end is altered; a read error may explain this. The chain uses TRBV7-7 and TRBJ2-1; 12 positions agree with TRBD2. Per germline, CDR1 SSHAT and CDR2 FNYEAQ (reference sequence). The CDR3 sequence is 15 residues long. The CDR3 protein is CASSPSSGRANEQFF. The CDR3, as DNA: TGTGCTAGCAGCCCGTCTAGCGGGAGGGCCAATGAGCAGTTCTTC.

This chain connects TRBV7-6 to TRBJ1-3; 7 bases line up with TRBD1. Germline V CDR1 and CDR2: SGHVS, FNYEAQ. V dropped 1 base and J dropped 2; count of bases not matched to a gene: 2. The CDR3 is 15 residues long. The CDR3 nucleotides are TGTGCCAGCAGCTTAGGCGGACAGGCTGGAAACACCATATATTTT. Encoded protein: CASSLGGQAGNTIYF. The variable domain in full, completed from reference TRBV7-6 and TRBJ1-3, reads GAGVSQSPRYKVTKRGQDVALRCDPISGHVSLYWYRQALGQGPEFLTYFNYEAQQDKSGLPNDRFSAERPEGSISTLTIQRTEQRDSAMYRCASSLGGQAGNTIYFGEGSWLTVV.

This clone was found once. The chain carries TRBV6-1 and TRBJ2-1, with TRBD2 matching 7 bases. The germline gives CDR1 MNHNS, CDR2 SASEGT. V trimming: 2 bases; J trimming: 4 bases; junction bases outside the gene matches: 14. CDR3 size: 18 residues. CDR3 loop: CASSEPPWAGDHYNEQFF. DNA for the CDR3: TGTGCCAGCAGTGAACCACCTTGGGCGGGGGACCATTACAATGAGCAGTTCTTC.

This clone appeared once. This sequence joins TRBV5-1 and TRBJ1-1; D perhaps matches TRBD1 (6 bases). V dropped 3 bases and J dropped 5 bases, with 14 bases sitting between them. Germline-derived CDR1 and CDR2 are SGHRS and YFSETQ. The CDR3 is 14 amino acids. The CDR3 nucleotides are TGCGCCAGCAGCTCCACAGGGTCTGGTACTGAAGCTTTCTTT. The encoded protein is CASSSTGSGTEAFF.

The chain joins TRBV7-2 to TRBJ2-7; D might be TRBD2 (6 bases). Germline V gene lookup returns CDR1 SGHTA and CDR2 FQGNSA. V shed 4 bases and J shed 0 bases, with 13 bases lying between them. CDR3 size: 15 residues. DNA for the CDR3: TGTGCCAGCAGCTCGACCGGGACTCTCTCCTACGAGCAGTACTTC. It encodes CASSSTGTLSYEQYF.

The chain joins TRBV29-1 to TRBJ1-1; 9 nucleotides align to TRBD1. The V segment lost 3 bases and the J segment 7 bases; nucleotides outside the gene matches: 12. Germline V gene sequence: CDR1 SQVTM, CDR2 ANQGSEA. This CDR3 comprises 15 residues. The DNA of the CDR3 is TGCAGCGTTGATAAAGGTTCCGACAGGGGGGGTGAAGCTTTCTTT. It is translated as CSVDKGSDRGGEAFF.

The J gene is TRBJ2-3, the V gene TRBV7-9; TRBD2 aligns across 8 bases. This CDR3 has 16 amino acids. The V gene's germline CDR1 is SEHNR and CDR2 FQNEAQ (reference sequence). The V and J ends lost 5 bases and 3 bases, in that order; junction bases with no gene match: 10. CDR3 nucleotide sequence: TGTGCCAGCAGCCTTACCAGCGGGGGCGGGACAGATACGCAGTATTTT. Translation: CASSLTSGGGTDTQYF.

The chain combines TRBV7-3 with TRBJ1-1; 7 bases align to TRBD1. CDR3 length equals 15 residues. Unmatched junction bases numbered 10, after V lost 5 bases and J lost 4 bases. Germline V gene sequence: CDR1 SGHTA, CDR2 FQGTGA. DNA of the CDR3: TGTGCCAGCAGCCCCCGGGGTGAGGGGGCCACTGAAGCTTTCTTT. Its protein is CASSPRGEGATEAFF.